This T cell receptor (beta chain) was recovered during a study of PD-1 blockade in classical Hodgkin lymphoma. Study background: Patients got intravenous nivolumab 3 mg/kg every 2 weeks.

Regarding this clone: Its antigen is unidentified.

Relapse was seen in all patients after autologous stem cell transplantation, and brentuximab vedotin exposure was variable. TCRdb's copy holds only in-frame clones and misses some; the assay was immunoSEQ multiplex PCR. The sample records about 11,000 clones, about 80% being singletons. General observations from the study: By C4D1, diversity of CD4+ TCRs had risen significantly, whereas that of CD8+ TCRs had not. Repertoire differences lack defined causes, possibly disease activity or prior therapy.

This clonotype originated in a human donor with classical Hodgkin lymphoma. The sequenced sample was peripheral blood mononuclear cells (PBMCs), obtained before the second cycle of nivolumab.

CDR3 region: CASSPGTFYEQYF. The DNA of the CDR3 is TGTGCCAGCTCACCCGGGACCTTTTACGAGCAGTACTTC. The gene calls are TRBV18 and TRBJ2-7; D possibly matches TRBD1 or TRBD2 (5 bases each). Per germline, CDR1 KGHSH and CDR2 LQKENI. V lost 3 bases and J lost 4, with 10 bases in between. CDR3 length equals 13 residues.